This passage covers 5 T cell receptor beta chains from one sample sequenced in a study of T cell responses to AZD1222 COVID-19 vaccine. Generated by immunoSEQ multiplex PCR, the TCRdb table keeps only in-frame clones and is missing some. The sample holds around 130,000 clones; roughly 88% are singletons and the top ten take 5% to 7%. The starting material was peripheral blood, obtained 28 days after the second AZD1222 dose. The receptors shown here come from an adult who received the AZD1222 COVID-19 vaccine.

The V call is TRBV2, the J call TRBJ1-1; possibly TRBD1 for D (6 bases). The CDR3 length is 11 residues. Germline V gene data show CDR1 as SNHLY and CDR2 as FYNNEI. V lost 9 bases, J lost 6 bases, and 11 bases lay in between. The CDR3 coding sequence is TGTGCCAGAGGGGGTTCCTCTGAAGCTTTCTTT. It codes for CARGGSSEAFF. The variable domain in full, completed from reference TRBV2 and TRBJ1-1, reads EPEVTQTPSHQVTQMGQEVILRCVPISNHLYFYWYRQILGQKVEFLVSFYNNEISEKSEIFDDQFSVERPDGSNFTLKIRSTKLEDSAMYFCARGGSSEAFFGQGTRLTVV.

In DNA, the CDR3 is TGTGCCAGTACCATTACAGGGGGCAACTATGGCTACACCTTC. Protein: CASTITGGNYGYTF. This chain connects TRBV19 to TRBJ1-2, with 9 bases aligning to TRBD1. CDR1 is LNHDA and CDR2 is SQIVND in the germline V gene (reference sequence). J was trimmed by 2 bases and V by 7 bases; bases with no gene match: 5. The CDR3 is 14 amino acids.

The CDR3 bases are TGTGCCAGCAGCGTAGGACAGAGTTATGGCTACACCTTC. Its translation: CASSVGQSYGYTF. The chain carries TRBV5-4 and TRBJ1-2; possible D gene TRBD1, 6 bases. Trimming cost V 4 bases and J 5 bases, with 12 bases left between them. Germline loops: CDR1 SGHNT, CDR2 YYREEE (reference sequence). The CDR3 consists of 13 residues.

The chain links TRBV6-4 to TRBJ2-1, with a possible D match to TRBD1 (5 bases). Looked up from germline, CDR1 is MRHNA and CDR2 is SNTAGT. There are 13 residues in the CDR3. The V end lost 8 bases, the J end lost 4 bases, and 12 bases lay between the germline ends. This chain's CDR3 is CASSYDSYNEQFF. The CDR3 DNA sequence: TGTGCCAGCTCCTATGACAGTTACAATGAGCAGTTCTTC.

This rearrangement joins TRBV4-3 to TRBJ2-1, with 7 nucleotides matching TRBD2. The length of the CDR3 is 17 residues. V shed 1 base, J shed 7 bases, and the junction held 13 bases outside the gene matches. Looked up from germline, CDR1 is LGHNA and CDR2 is YSLEER. CDR3 sequence reads: CASSQGGLVGYGNEQFF. The CDR3, as DNA: TGCGCCAGCAGCCAAGGCGGACTAGTAGGGTATGGGAATGAGCAGTTCTTC.